These 8 T cell receptor beta chains came from one sample sequenced in a study of shared clonotypes between healthy human individuals. Assay used: immunoSEQ multiplex PCR; TCRdb lists only in-frame clones, some missing. The table includes approximately 1,500,000 clones, roughly 96% detected once. Sequencing was done on a sample of naive CD4+ T cells sorted from blood. Subset reported: CD45RA+ positively selected. These receptors came from a man aged 30 to 45 in good health.

This clone was observed once. CDR3 residues: CASSFPWEADTQYF. The CDR3 bases are TGTGCCAGCAGCTTCCCCTGGGAGGCAGATACGCAGTATTTT. The chain carries TRBV5-4 and TRBJ2-3; possible D gene TRBD2, 6 bases. The CDR3 consists of 14 residues. The germline gives CDR1 SGHNT, CDR2 YYREEE (reference sequence). With 2 bases removed from V and 4 bases from J, the gap between germline ends came to 11 bases.

This chain links TRBV5-1 with TRBJ2-7, with 7 bases identical to TRBD1. The germline CDR1 and CDR2 sequences are SGHRS and YFSETQ. The CDR3 contains 15 residues. The ends lost 5 bases at V and 2 bases at J; junction bases unmatched: 10. The CDR3 protein is CASSIEQGFAYEQYF. The CDR3 bases are TGCGCCAGCAGTATAGAACAGGGGTTTGCCTACGAGCAGTACTTC.

The chain has TRBV5-5 and TRBJ2-6; 10 bases are a match to TRBD1. Losses at the gene ends were 0 bases for V and 4 bases for J; bases not matched to a gene: 4. Per the germline V gene, CDR1 is SGHKS and CDR2 is YYEKEE (reference sequence). The CDR3 sequence is 17 residues long. The CDR3 here is CASSLGQGARGANVLTF. As DNA, the CDR3 is TGTGCCAGCAGCTTGGGACAGGGGGCGCGAGGGGCCAACGTCCTGACTTTC.

The V and J genes are TRBV5-1 and TRBJ2-6, with 12 bases fitting TRBD1. The CDR3 has 18 amino acids. Germline V gene data show CDR1 as SGHRS and CDR2 as YFSETQ. V was clipped by 0 bases and J by 2 bases; unmatched bases: 3. The CDR3 sequence: CASSLAGTGGTGANVLTF. CDR3 nucleotides: TGCGCCAGCAGCTTGGCTGGGACAGGGGGCACTGGGGCCAACGTCCTGACTTTC.

As regards this clone: The same CDR3 can be traced to other DNA sequences in this sample. V usage is TRBV12-2 and J usage is TRBJ2-1. TRBV12-2 corresponds to a pseudogene. The CDR3 is 20 residues long. CDR3: CASRLNVGESHSGSYNEQFF. CDR3 coding DNA: TGTGCAAGTCGCCTCAATGTGGGGGAATCCCACTCCGGCTCCTACAATGAGCAGTTCTTC.

The chain joins TRBV5-6 to TRBJ2-3; the match to TRBD2 covers 7 bases. In germline, CDR1 is SGHDT, CDR2 YYEEEE. Losses at the gene ends were 0 bases for V and 6 bases for J; bases not matched to a gene: 7. The CDR3 is 15 residues long. The DNA of the CDR3 is TGTGCCAGCAGCTTGGAATTGGGAGGGCCCGATACGCAGTATTTT. Translation: CASSLELGGPDTQYF. The variable domain in full, completed from reference TRBV5-6 and TRBJ2-3, reads DAGVTQSPTHLIKTRGQQVTLRCSPKSGHDTVSWYQQALGQGPQFIFQYYEEEERQRGNFPDRFSGHQFPNYSSELNVNALLLGDSALYLCASSLELGGPDTQYFGPGTRLTVL.

The chain combines TRBV28 with TRBJ2-7; unclear D gene. Trimming took off 2 bases at V and 4 bases at J, with 9 bases between the two ends. Germline V CDR1 and CDR2: MDHEN, SYDVKM. The CDR3 consists of 13 residues. CDR3 in DNA: TGTGCCAGCAGTTTAGAGTGGAATTACGAGCAGTACTTC. The encoded protein is CASSLEWNYEQYF.

This rearrangement joins TRBV20-1 to TRBJ2-1; D uncertain. The CDR3 has 11 amino acids. V lost 3 bases and J 5 bases, leaving 5 bases between the germline ends. CDR1 and CDR2 (germline): DFQATT, SNEGSKA (reference sequence). CDR3 coding DNA: TGCAGTGCTAGTCTACACAATGAGCAGTTCTTC. It specifies CSASLHNEQFF.